These 5 T cell receptor beta chains share one sample of origin, sequenced in a study of CD8 T cells in ankylosing spondylitis. Each CDR3 protein gets one entry after TCRdb re-called the 5' RACE reads with MiXCR. The table records 350,000 to 450,000 distinct CDR3 sequences, around 20% of them present only once. The sample taken for sequencing was blood, either unsorted or a sorted T cell fraction (not recorded which). Every receptor here comes from a male donor with ankylosing spondylitis or in good health (not recorded which).

This clonotype was observed a few times. The DNA of the CDR3 is TGTGCCAGCAGCCTCGGGACTGGCGCTTGGCAGTACTTC. Translated: CASSLGTGAWQYF. The chain employs TRBV6-1 and TRBJ2-7; tentative D call: TRBD2 (6 bases). From germline, CDR1 is MNHNS and CDR2 SASEGT. V lost 6 bases and J lost 9, with 18 bases in between. The CDR3 sequence is 13 residues long.

The rearrangement joins TRBV5-1 to TRBJ2-1; 9 bases align to TRBD1. This CDR3 region has 16 residues. Trimming removed 0 bases from V and 6 bases from J; junction bases left unmatched: 7. Per germline, CDR1 SGHRS and CDR2 YFSETQ. The CDR3 spells CASSLAGTGSINEQFF. The CDR3 nucleotides read TGCGCCAGCAGCTTGGCAGGGACAGGGTCTATCAATGAGCAGTTCTTC.

The V and J genes are TRBV29-1 and TRBJ2-1; TRBD1 matches at 7 bases. Germline CDR1 SQVTM, CDR2 ANQGSEA. The CDR3 covers 15 residues. The V segment lost 3 bases and the J segment 4 bases; nucleotides outside the gene matches: 9. CDR3 in DNA: TGCAGCGTTGAGGGTCGAGAGGGGGCGTACAATGAGCAGTTCTTC. Protein product: CSVEGREGAYNEQFF.

There are a few counts of this clonotype. The V gene is TRBV20-1, the J gene TRBJ2-1; D not resolved. Germline CDR1 reads DFQATT; CDR2 reads SNEGSKA (reference sequence). Between the trimmed V and J ends, which lost 0 bases and 6 bases, there was a span of 15 bases. This CDR3 spans 15 amino acids. The CDR3 loop is CSARDPVGYSNEQFF. The CDR3 coding sequence is TGCAGTGCTAGAGATCCGGTTGGATACTCCAATGAGCAGTTCTTC.

V and J are TRBV18 and TRBJ1-1, with a weak D call TRBD1 (5 bases). Germline lookup yields CDR1 KGHSH and CDR2 LQKENI. This CDR3 comprises 12 residues. V was pared by 6 bases and J by 3 bases, with 8 bases between. The CDR3 DNA sequence: TGTGCCAGCTCTGACAGCTACACTGAAGCTTTCTTT. This gives the protein CASSDSYTEAFF.